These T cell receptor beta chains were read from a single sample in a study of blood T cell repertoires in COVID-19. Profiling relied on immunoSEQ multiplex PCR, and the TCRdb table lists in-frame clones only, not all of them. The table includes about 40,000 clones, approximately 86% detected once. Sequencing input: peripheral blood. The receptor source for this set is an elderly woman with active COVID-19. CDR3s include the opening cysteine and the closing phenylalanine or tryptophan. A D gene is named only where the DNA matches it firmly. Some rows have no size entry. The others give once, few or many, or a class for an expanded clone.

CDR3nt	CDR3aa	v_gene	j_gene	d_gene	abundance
TGTGCCAGCAGGCCCTCCGGGACAGGGACTATGGACTATGGCTACACCTTC	CASRPSGTGTMDYGYTF	TRBV5-5	TRBJ1-2	TRBD1	.
TGTGCCAGCAGCTTACGGGGGAATCTATACTACGAGCAGTACTTC	CASSLRGNLYYEQYF	TRBV5-6	TRBJ2-7	.	once
TGTGCCAGCAGCTTTGGCGGGGGGGCGGAGACCCAGTACTTC	CASSFGGGAETQYF	TRBV7-2	TRBJ2-5	TRBD2	.
TGTGCCAGCAGTGCTGGACAGGGTATGGGCAATCAGCCCCAGCATTTT	CASSAGQGMGNQPQHF	TRBV6-1	TRBJ1-5	TRBD1	.
TGTGCCAGCAGCTTTTTCCCGGGAGATACGCAGTATTTT	CASSFFPGDTQYF	TRBV11-2	TRBJ2-3	.	.
TGTGCCAGCAGTTTTTCGGGACTAGGGTCCTACAATGAGCAGTTCTTC	CASSFSGLGSYNEQFF	TRBV27	TRBJ2-1	TRBD2	once
TGCGCCAGCAGCCCTGAGGGGGCCGGAAATCAGCCCCAGCATTTT	CASSPEGAGNQPQHF	TRBV5-1	TRBJ1-5	TRBD1	.
TGTGCCAGCAGCCCCTTGGCGGGGGAGCTACCGTCCCAGTACTTC	CASSPLAGELPSQYF	TRBV7-8	TRBJ2-5	TRBD2	.
TGCGCCAGCAGCCAAGATTTCCCGAGGGTGGAGACCCAGTACTTC	CASSQDFPRVETQYF	TRBV4-1	TRBJ2-5	.	.
TGTGCCAGCAGTTTATTTACAGGGGGAGGCGGCTACACCTTC	CASSLFTGGGGYTF	TRBV27	TRBJ1-2	TRBD1	.
TGTGCCAGCAGCCCGAGTGCCGGGGTCTCTGGAAACACCATATATTTT	CASSPSAGVSGNTIYF	TRBV11-2	TRBJ1-3	.	.
TGTGCCAGCAGCGCCCGCGGTAGCAGGAACACCGGGGAGCTGTTTTTT	CASSARGSRNTGELFF	TRBV11-2	TRBJ2-2	.	.
TGTGCCAGCAGCTTGTATTACAGGGGGACGGACACTGAAGCTTTCTTT	CASSLYYRGTDTEAFF	TRBV5-4	TRBJ1-1	TRBD1	.
TGTGCCAGCAGCGCATGGGGACAGCCTGAAAAACTGTTTTTT	CASSAWGQPEKLFF	TRBV9	TRBJ1-4	TRBD1	.
TGTGCCAGCAGCTCCGGACAGGGGACAGCCAAAAACATTCAGTACTTC	CASSSGQGTAKNIQYF	TRBV11-2	TRBJ2-4	TRBD1	few
TGTGCCAGTAAACTTACAGGGGGCGAATCCCCCCTCCACTTT	CASKLTGGESPLHF	TRBV19	TRBJ1-6	TRBD1	.
TGCGCCAGCAGCCAGGAACCGGGAATGGTCTCCTACGAGCAGTACTTC	CASSQEPGMVSYEQYF	TRBV4-3	TRBJ2-7	.	.
TGCGCCACCTCACAGCGGGGAAGGAATGAGCAGTTCTTC	CATSQRGRNEQFF	TRBV4-3	TRBJ2-1	TRBD2	.
TGTGCCAGCAGCCCTAGGGGCGTCCGAGAGACCCAGTACTTC	CASSPRGVRETQYF	TRBV5-4	TRBJ2-5	.	.
TGTGCCAGCAGCCGTGCGACAGGGTCCACCTTCGGGACCCAGTACTTC	CASSRATGSTFGTQYF	TRBV6-2/TRBV6-3	TRBJ2-5	TRBD1	.
TGCGCCAGCAGCCAAGATAACTCGGTAGCTGGGGCCAACGTCCTGACTTTC	CASSQDNSVAGANVLTF	TRBV4-3	TRBJ2-6	.	once
TGTGCCAGCAGCCGCGTAGGGACAGGGGGCGGCTACACCTTC	CASSRVGTGGGYTF	TRBV6-5	TRBJ1-2	TRBD1	.
TGTGCCAGTAGGGGACTAGCGGTGCCTTTTGGGACCGGGGAGCTGTTTTTT	CASRGLAVPFGTGELFF	TRBV19	TRBJ2-2	TRBD2	.
TGTGCCAGCAGCTTGAGTCGACAGGGGGCCTCCGGGGAGCTGTTTTTT	CASSLSRQGASGELFF	TRBV11-3	TRBJ2-2	TRBD1	.
TGTGCCATCAGTGAGCTCAGGGAAGAGACCCAGTACTTC	CAISELREETQYF	TRBV10-3	TRBJ2-5	.	.
TGCAGCGTTGGATCAGGGGGGAACACTGAAGCTTTCTTT	CSVGSGGNTEAFF	TRBV29-1	TRBJ1-1	TRBD1	.